What follows are 13 T cell receptor beta chains derived from one specimen sequenced in a study of identical twins. TCRdb used MiXCR to reprocess the 5' RACE reads, holding one entry per CDR3 protein. This sample has around 1.7 million distinct CDR3 sequences; about 32% occur once, and the top ten carry roughly 0.3%. Source material: cord blood. These TCRs come from a newborn girl in good health.

The rearrangement uses TRBV7-2 and TRBJ1-2; unclear D gene. The CDR3 is 14 amino acids. V dropped 3 bases and J dropped 8 bases, with 16 bases sitting between them. Germline-derived CDR1 and CDR2 are SGHTA and FQGNSA. This CDR3 is CASSFSPTIGGYTF. In nucleotides, the CDR3 is TGTGCCAGCAGCTTTAGCCCCACTATCGGAGGCTACACCTTC.

This clonotype was observed a few times. The J gene is TRBJ2-1, the V gene TRBV20-1, with 8 nucleotides matching TRBD2. J was trimmed by 5 bases and V by 5 bases; bases with no gene match: 8. The CDR3 runs to 14 residues. Germline loops: CDR1 DFQATT, CDR2 SNEGSKA (reference sequence). As DNA, the CDR3 is TGCAGTGCTCAACGGGGGGGGCCCCACAATGAGCAGTTCTTC. It encodes CSAQRGGPHNEQFF.

This clonotype was counted at least ten times. V and J are TRBV7-2 and TRBJ2-3, with 11 bases lining up with TRBD2. Per the germline V gene, CDR1 is SGHTA and CDR2 is FQGNSA. V lost 4 bases, J lost 4 bases, and 4 bases stayed unmatched. This CDR3 has 15 residues. The CDR3 sequence is CASSSLAGGPDTQYF. The CDR3, as DNA: TGTGCCAGCAGCTCCTTAGCGGGGGGGCCAGATACGCAGTATTTT.

This clonotype showed up just a few times. CDR3 sequence reads: CASSSGLQYF. The CDR3 coding sequence is TGTGCCAGCAGCTCGGGACTCCAGTACTTC. This sequence joins TRBV11-2 and TRBJ2-7; weak D call: TRBD2 (6 bases). V lost 4 bases, J lost 10 bases, and 8 bases lay in between. The CDR3 is 10 residues long. Germline assignment: CDR1 SGHAT and CDR2 FQNNGV.

This clonotype was counted between two and nine times. V and J are TRBV20-1 and TRBJ2-7; D perhaps matches TRBD2 (5 bases). Germline-derived CDR1 and CDR2 are DFQATT and SNEGSKA (reference sequence). V was trimmed by 0 bases and J by 3 bases, leaving 18 bases between them. The CDR3 is made up of 16 amino acids. The CDR3 region has the DNA TGCAGTGCTAGAGATCCGACGGGAAAGTCCGGCTACGAGCAGTACTTC. As protein: CSARDPTGKSGYEQYF.

This clonotype has just a few counts. The chain uses TRBV9 and TRBJ1-2; unclear D gene. The CDR3 totals 14 residues. V was clipped by 0 bases and J by 1 base, with 7 bases between them. The germline V gene encodes CDR1 SGDLS and CDR2 YYNGEE. The CDR3 reads CASSVVPDNYGYTF. CDR3 in DNA: TGTGCCAGCAGCGTAGTTCCGGATAACTATGGCTACACCTTC.

This chain uses TRBV11-2 with TRBJ2-5; tentatively, D is TRBD2 (6 bases). This CDR3 is built from 15 residues. From germline, CDR1 is SGHAT and CDR2 FQNNGV. V was pared by 2 bases and J by 1 base, with 11 bases between. As DNA, the CDR3 is TGTGCCAGCAGCTTACGGGGGACTTTCCAAGAGACCCAGTACTTC. It encodes CASSLRGTFQETQYF.

This clonotype was detected many times. V and J are TRBV20-1 and TRBJ2-7; maybe TRBD2 (5 bases). CDR3 length: 13 residues. Germline assignment: CDR1 DFQATT and CDR2 SNEGSKA (reference sequence). The V gene lost 1 base and the J gene lost 0 bases, with 7 bases spanning the gap. The CDR3 DNA reads TGCAGTGCTAGAGTCAGCGGCTCCTACGAGCAGTACTTC. Translating it yields CSARVSGSYEQYF.

This clonotype was counted a few times. V usage is TRBV9 and J usage is TRBJ2-3; D is uncertain. Germline CDR1 SGDLS, CDR2 YYNGEE. The CDR3 spans 13 residues. Trimming shortened V by 0 bases and J by 5 bases, and 7 bases separated the two germline ends. The CDR3 region has the DNA TGTGCCAGCAGCGTAGACGTGGGAGATACGCAGTATTTT. This gives the protein CASSVDVGDTQYF.

This clonotype was seen more than once but under ten times. The chain combines TRBV10-2 with TRBJ1-5, with 7 bases that match TRBD1. This CDR3 comprises 15 residues. V shed 5 bases and J 2 bases; nucleotides not matched to a gene: 6. Germline V gene data show CDR1 as WSHSY and CDR2 as SAAADI. In DNA form, the CDR3 reads TGCGCCAGCAGTTGGGACGGACAGGGCAATCAGCCCCAGCATTTT. Protein: CASSWDGQGNQPQHF.

The count of this clonotype is one. This chain links TRBV30 with TRBJ1-5, with D possibly matching TRBD1 (6 bases). There are 16 residues in the CDR3. Germline CDR1 is GTSNPN and CDR2 is SVGIG (reference sequence). Trimming removed 1 base at V and 0 bases at J, with 13 bases between. The CDR3, as DNA: TGTGCCTGGAGTGCGAGGGGGGTCTATAGCAATCAGCCCCAGCATTTT. Its protein is CAWSARGVYSNQPQHF.

The gene calls are TRBV6-1 and TRBJ2-3; possibly TRBD1 or TRBD2 for D (5 bases each). Trimming cost V 4 bases and J 6 bases, with 29 bases left between them. The V gene's germline CDR1 is MNHNS and CDR2 SASEGT. This CDR3 spans 19 amino acids. DNA of the CDR3: TGTGCCAGCAGTGGCTACTACCGGGACCAGGGATTCACTAGGGATACGCAGTATTTT. Amino acid sequence: CASSGYYRDQGFTRDTQYF.

V is TRBV4-2 and J is TRBJ2-5; D is unclear. The CDR3 contains 14 residues. The germline gives CDR1 LGHNA, CDR2 YNFKEQ. The ends were cut back, 0 bases at V and 9 bases at J, with 14 bases in the middle. The CDR3 nucleotides read TGTGCCAGCAGCCAAGACCCCACCGCCAAGTCCCAGTACTTC. Amino acid sequence: CASSQDPTAKSQYF.